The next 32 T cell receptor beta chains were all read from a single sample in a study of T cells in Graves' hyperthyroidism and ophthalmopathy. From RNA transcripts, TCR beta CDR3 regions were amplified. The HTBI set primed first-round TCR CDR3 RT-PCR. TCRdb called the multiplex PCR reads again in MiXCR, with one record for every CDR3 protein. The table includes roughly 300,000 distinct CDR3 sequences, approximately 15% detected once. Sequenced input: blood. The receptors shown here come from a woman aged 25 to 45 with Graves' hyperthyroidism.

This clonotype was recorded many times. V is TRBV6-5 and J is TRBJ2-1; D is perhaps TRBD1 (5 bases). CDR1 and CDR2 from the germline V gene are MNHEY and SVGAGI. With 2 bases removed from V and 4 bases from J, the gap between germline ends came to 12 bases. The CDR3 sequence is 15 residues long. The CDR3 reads CASSYAVGAYNEQFF. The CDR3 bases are TGTGCCAGCAGTTACGCAGTTGGGGCTTACAATGAGCAGTTCTTC.

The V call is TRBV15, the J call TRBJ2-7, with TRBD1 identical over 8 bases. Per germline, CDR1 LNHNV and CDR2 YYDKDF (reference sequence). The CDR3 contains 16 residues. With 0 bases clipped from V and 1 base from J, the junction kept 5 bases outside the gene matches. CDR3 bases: TGTGCCACCAGCAGAGACGACAGGGGCCTTTCCTACGAGCAGTACTTC. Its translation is CATSRDDRGLSYEQYF.

Here the CDR3 reads CAWSVSKSRDTQYF. In DNA form, the CDR3 reads TGTGCCTGGAGTGTATCCAAGTCCCGAGATACGCAGTATTTT. The chain links TRBV30 to TRBJ2-3; D unclear. Deletions cut 0 bases from V and 5 bases from J, with 12 bases between. Germline V gene sequence: CDR1 GTSNPN, CDR2 SVGIG (reference sequence). This CDR3 is 14 amino acids long.

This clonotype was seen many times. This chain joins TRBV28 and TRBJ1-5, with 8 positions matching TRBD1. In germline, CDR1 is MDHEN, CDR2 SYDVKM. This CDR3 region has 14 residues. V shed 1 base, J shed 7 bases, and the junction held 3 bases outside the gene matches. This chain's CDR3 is CASSLSQGGQPQHF. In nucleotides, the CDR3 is TGTGCCAGCAGTTTATCACAGGGGGGACAGCCCCAGCATTTT.

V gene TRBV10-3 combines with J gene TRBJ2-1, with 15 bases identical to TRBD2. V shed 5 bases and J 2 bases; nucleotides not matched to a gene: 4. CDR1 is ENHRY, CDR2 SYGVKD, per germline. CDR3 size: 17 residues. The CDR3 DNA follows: TGTGCCATCAGTAAGGGGACTAGCGGGGGGACCTACAATGAGCAGTTCTTC. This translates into CAISKGTSGGTYNEQFF.

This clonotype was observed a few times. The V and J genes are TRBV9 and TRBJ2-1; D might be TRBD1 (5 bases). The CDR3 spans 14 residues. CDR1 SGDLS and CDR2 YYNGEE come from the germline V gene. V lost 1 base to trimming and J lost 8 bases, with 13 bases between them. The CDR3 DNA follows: TGTGCCAGCAGCGTAATAGGGGCCTCCGATGAGCAGTTCTTC. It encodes CASSVIGASDEQFF.

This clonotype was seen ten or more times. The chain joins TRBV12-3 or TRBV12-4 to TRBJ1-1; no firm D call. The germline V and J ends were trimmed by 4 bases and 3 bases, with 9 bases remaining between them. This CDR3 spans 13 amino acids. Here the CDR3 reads CASSSKGDTEAFF. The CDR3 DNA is TGTGCCAGCAGTTCCAAGGGTGACACTGAAGCTTTCTTT.

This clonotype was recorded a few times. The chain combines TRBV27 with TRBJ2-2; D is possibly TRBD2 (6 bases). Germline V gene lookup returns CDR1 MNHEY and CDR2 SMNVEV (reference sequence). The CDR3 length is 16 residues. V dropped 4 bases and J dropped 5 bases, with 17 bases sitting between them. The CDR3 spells CASSSLLAGSTGELFF. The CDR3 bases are TGTGCCAGCAGTTCCCTATTGGCGGGATCGACCGGGGAGCTGTTTTTT.

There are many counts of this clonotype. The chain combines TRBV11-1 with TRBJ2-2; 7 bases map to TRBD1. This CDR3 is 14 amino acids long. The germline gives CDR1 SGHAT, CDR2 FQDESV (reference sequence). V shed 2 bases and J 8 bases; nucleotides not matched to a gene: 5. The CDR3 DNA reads TGTGCCAGCAGCTTATCGACAGGGTCAGGGGAGCTGTTTTTT. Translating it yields CASSLSTGSGELFF.

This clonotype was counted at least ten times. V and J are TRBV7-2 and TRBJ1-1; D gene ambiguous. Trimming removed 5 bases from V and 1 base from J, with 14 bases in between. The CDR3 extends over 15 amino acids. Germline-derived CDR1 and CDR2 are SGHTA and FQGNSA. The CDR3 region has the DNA TGTGCCAGCAGCCAGTCCCGGCTCTGGAACACTGAAGCTTTCTTT. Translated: CASSQSRLWNTEAFF.

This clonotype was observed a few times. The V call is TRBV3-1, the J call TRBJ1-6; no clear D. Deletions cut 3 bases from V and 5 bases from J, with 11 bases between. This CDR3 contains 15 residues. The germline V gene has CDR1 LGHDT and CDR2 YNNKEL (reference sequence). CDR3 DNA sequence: TGTGCCAGCAGCCACGACGGCCTAAATAATTCACCCCTCCACTTT. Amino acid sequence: CASSHDGLNNSPLHF.

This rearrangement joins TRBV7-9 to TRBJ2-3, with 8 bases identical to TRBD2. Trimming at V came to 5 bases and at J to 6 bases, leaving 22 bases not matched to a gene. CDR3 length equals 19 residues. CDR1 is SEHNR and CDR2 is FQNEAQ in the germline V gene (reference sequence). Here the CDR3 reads CASSESLMLAGRERDTQYF. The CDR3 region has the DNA TGTGCCAGCAGCGAGAGCTTAATGCTAGCGGGCCGGGAACGGGATACGCAGTATTTT.

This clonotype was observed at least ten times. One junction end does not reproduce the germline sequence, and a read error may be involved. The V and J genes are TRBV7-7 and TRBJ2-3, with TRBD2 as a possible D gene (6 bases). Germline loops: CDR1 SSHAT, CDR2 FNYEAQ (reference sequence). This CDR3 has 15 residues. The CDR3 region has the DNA TGTGCTAGCAGCTTAGAGGGACTTCCCACAGATACGCAGTATTTT. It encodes CASSLEGLPTDTQYF.

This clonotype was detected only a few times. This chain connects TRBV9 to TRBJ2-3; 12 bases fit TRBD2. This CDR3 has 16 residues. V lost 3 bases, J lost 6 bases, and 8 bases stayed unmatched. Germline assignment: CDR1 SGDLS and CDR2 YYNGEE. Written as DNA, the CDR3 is TGTGCCAGCAGCGCTTTTCTAGCGGGAGGGACGGATACGCAGTATTTT. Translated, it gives CASSAFLAGGTDTQYF.

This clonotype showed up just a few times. CDR3: CAWSQGFVYEQYF. For the CDR3, the DNA is TGTGCCTGGTCACAGGGGTTTGTCTACGAGCAGTACTTC. This sequence joins TRBV30 and TRBJ2-7, with 7 bases matching TRBD1. From germline, CDR1 is GTSNPN and CDR2 SVGIG (reference sequence). The CDR3 sequence is 13 residues long. Germline trimming cut 5 bases from V and 3 bases from J; bases unmatched to any gene: 7.

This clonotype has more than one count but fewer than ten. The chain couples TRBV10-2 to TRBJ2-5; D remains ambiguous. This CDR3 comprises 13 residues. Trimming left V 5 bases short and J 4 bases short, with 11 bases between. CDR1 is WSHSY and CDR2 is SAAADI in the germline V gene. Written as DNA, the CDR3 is TGCGCCAGCAGTAGGATTGTCAGAGAGACCCAGTACTTC. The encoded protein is CASSRIVRETQYF.

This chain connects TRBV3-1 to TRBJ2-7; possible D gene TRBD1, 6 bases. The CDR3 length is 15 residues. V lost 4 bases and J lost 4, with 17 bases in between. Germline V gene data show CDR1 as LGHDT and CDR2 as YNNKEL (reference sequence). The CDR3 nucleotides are TGTGCCAGCAGCCTGCAAGCGAGGGGGAGATACGAGCAGTACTTC. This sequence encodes CASSLQARGRYEQYF.

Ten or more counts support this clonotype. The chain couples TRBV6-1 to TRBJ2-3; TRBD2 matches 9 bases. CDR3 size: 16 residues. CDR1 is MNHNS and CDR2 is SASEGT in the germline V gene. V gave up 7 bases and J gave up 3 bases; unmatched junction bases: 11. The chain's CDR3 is CASTPGLAVPTDTQYF. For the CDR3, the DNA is TGTGCCAGCACCCCGGGACTAGCAGTGCCTACAGATACGCAGTATTTT.

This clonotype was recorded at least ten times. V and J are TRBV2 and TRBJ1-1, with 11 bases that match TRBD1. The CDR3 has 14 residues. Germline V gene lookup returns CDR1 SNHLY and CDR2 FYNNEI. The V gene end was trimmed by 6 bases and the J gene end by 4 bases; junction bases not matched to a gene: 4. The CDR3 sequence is CASRGDRGGTEAFF. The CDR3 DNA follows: TGTGCCAGCAGGGGGGACAGGGGGGGCACTGAAGCTTTCTTT.

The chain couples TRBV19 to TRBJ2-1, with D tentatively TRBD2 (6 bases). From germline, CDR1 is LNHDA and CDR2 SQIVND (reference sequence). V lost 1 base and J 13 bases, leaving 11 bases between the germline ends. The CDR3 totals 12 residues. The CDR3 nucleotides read TGTGCCAGTAGTATAGTGGAGCGGGTTCAGTTCTTC. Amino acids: CASSIVERVQFF. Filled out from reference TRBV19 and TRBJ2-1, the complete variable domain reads DGGITQSPKYLFRKEGQNVTLSCEQNLNHDAMYWYRQDPGQGLRLIYYSQIVNDFQKGDIAEGYSVSREKKESFPLTVTSAQKNPTAFYLCASSIVERVQFFGPGTRLTVL.

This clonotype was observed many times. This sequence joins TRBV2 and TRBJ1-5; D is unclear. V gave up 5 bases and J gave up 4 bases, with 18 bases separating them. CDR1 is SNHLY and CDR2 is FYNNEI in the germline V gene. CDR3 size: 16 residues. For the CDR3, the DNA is TGTGCCAGCAGTTCGGGCCCAACTACCCCTAATCAGCCCCAGCATTTT. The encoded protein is CASSSGPTTPNQPQHF.

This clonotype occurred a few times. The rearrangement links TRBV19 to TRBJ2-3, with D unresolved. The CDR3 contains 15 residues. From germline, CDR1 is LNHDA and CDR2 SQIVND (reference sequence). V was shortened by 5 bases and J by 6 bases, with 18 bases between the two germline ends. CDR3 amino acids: CASSPRSTLRDTQYF. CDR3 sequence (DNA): TGTGCCAGTAGTCCCCGTTCGACTCTCAGGGATACGCAGTATTTT.

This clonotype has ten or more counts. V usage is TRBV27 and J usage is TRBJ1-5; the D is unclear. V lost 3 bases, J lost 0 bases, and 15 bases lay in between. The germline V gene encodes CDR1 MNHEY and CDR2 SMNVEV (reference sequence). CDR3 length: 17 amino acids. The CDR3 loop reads CASSLRLVTSSNQPQHF. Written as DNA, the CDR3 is TGTGCCAGCAGTTTGCGTTTAGTGACAAGTAGCAATCAGCCCCAGCATTTT.

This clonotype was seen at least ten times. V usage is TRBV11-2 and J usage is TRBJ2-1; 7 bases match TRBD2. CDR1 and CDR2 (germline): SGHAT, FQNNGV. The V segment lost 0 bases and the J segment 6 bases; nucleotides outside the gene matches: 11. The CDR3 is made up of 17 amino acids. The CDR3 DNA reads TGTGCCAGCAGCTTAGATCAGTGGACTAGTGCGGTCAATGAGCAGTTCTTC. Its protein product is CASSLDQWTSAVNEQFF.

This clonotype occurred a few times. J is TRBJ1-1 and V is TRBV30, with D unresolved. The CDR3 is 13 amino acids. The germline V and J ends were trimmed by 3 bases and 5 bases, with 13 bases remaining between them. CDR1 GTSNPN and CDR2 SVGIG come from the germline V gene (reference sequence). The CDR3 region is CAWRDPGRTEAFF. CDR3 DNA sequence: TGTGCCTGGAGGGATCCTGGAAGGACTGAAGCTTTCTTT.

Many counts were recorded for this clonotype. The CDR3 coding sequence is TGTGCCAGCAGAGACCGACAGCTAAATTATGAAAAACTGTTTTTT. Protein sequence: CASRDRQLNYEKLFF. The chain recombines TRBV6-2 or TRBV6-3 with TRBJ1-4; D might be TRBD1 (5 bases). This CDR3 has 15 residues. Germline V gene data show CDR1 as MNHEY and CDR2 as SVGEGT. Trimming pared 6 bases from V and 6 bases from J, leaving 17 bases between.

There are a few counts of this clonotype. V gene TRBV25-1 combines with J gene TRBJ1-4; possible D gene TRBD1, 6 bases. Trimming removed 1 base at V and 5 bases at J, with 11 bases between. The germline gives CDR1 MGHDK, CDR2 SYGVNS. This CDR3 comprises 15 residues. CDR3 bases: TGTGCCAGCAGTGAATTCGGGCAGGGGAATGAAAAACTGTTTTTT. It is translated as CASSEFGQGNEKLFF.

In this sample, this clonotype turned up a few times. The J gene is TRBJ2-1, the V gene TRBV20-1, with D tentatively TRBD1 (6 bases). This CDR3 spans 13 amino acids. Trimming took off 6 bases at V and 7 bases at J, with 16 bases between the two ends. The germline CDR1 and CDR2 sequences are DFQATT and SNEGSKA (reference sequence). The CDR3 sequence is CSAPIARGNEQFF. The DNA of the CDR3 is TGCAGTGCCCCGATCGCCAGGGGAAATGAGCAGTTCTTC.

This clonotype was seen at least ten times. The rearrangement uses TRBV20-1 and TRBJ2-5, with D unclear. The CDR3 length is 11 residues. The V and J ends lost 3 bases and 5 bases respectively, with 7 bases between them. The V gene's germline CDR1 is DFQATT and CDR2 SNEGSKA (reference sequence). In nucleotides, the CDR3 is TGCAGTGCTAGTACGTCGGAGACCCAGTACTTC. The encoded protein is CSASTSETQYF.

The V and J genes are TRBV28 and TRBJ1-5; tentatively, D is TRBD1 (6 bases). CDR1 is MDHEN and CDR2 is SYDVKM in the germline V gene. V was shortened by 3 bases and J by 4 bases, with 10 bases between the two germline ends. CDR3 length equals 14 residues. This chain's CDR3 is CASSFGQYNQPQHF. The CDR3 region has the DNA TGTGCCAGCAGTTTCGGACAGTATAATCAGCCCCAGCATTTT.

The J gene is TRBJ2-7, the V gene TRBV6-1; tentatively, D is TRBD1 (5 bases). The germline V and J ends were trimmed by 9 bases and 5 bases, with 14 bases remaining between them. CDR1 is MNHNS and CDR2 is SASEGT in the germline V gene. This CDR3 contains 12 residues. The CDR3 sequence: CASDDSRNEQYF. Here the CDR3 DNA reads TGTGCCAGTGACGACAGTCGGAACGAGCAGTACTTC.

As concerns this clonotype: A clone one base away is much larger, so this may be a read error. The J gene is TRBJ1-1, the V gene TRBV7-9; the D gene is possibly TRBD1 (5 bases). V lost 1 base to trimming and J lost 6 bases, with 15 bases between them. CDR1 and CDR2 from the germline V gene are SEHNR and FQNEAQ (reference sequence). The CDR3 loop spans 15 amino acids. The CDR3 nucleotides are TGTGCCAGCAGCTTAGGGGGCCTCAGTGGGGCTGAAGCTTTCTTT. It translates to CASSLGGLSGAEAFF.